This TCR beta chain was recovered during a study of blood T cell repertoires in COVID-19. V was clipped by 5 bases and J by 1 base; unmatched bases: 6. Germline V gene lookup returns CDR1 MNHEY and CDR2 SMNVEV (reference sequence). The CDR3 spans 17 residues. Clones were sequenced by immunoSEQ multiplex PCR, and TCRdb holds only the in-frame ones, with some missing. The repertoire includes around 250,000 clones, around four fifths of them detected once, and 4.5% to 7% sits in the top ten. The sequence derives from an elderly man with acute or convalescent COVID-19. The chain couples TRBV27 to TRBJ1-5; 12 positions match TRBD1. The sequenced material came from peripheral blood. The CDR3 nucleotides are TGTGCCAGCAGTGTAGGGACAGGGGGCCTAAGCAATCAGCCCCAGCATTTT. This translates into CASSVGTGGLSNQPQHF.